Listed below are T cell receptor beta chains from one sample, sequenced in a study of blood T cell repertoires in COVID-19. The table came from immunoSEQ multiplex PCR; TCRdb's copy has only in-frame clones and leaves some out. The repertoire includes over 200,000 clones, 70% to 90% of them detected once, and about 0.99% sits in the top ten. The sequencing sample was made of peripheral blood. Source of these receptors: a woman aged 40 to 50 who had recovered from COVID-19. Each CDR3 is given with its conserved first and last residue. A D gene is named only where the DNA matches it firmly. Clone size, where shown, is once, few, many, or a class for clones that have expanded.

v_gene,j_gene,d_gene,abundance,CDR3nt,CDR3aa
TRBV18,TRBJ2-1,-,-,TGTGCCAGCTCACCATTAGCGACCAATGAGCAGTTCTTC,CASSPLATNEQFF
TRBV19,TRBJ2-3,TRBD2,-,TGTGCCAGTAGTCCGAGCGGGACCCTCACAGATACGCAGTATTTT,CASSPSGTLTDTQYF
TRBV30,TRBJ1-5,-,-,TGTGCCTGGAGTACAGGATCTATCGATCAGCCCCAGCATTTT,CAWSTGSIDQPQHF
TRBV5-4,TRBJ2-6,TRBD2,-,TGTGCCAGCAGCGGAACACTAGCGGGAGCCCTGAGCTCTGGGGCCAACGTCCTGACTTTC,CASSGTLAGALSSGANVLTF
TRBV28,TRBJ1-5,-,-,TGTGCCAGCAGACAGGGCCTCAATCAGCCCCAGCATTTT,CASRQGLNQPQHF
TRBV6-5,TRBJ2-3,-,-,TGTGCCAGCAGTTGGCGGAGCCCCACAGATACGCAGTATTTT,CASSWRSPTDTQYF
TRBV10-1,TRBJ1-3,TRBD1,-,TGCACCCACCGGGACAGGGGCCCCCCGACCTCTGGAAACACCATATATTTT,CTHRDRGPPTSGNTIYF
TRBV28,TRBJ2-2,TRBD2,-,TGTGCCAGCCGGGAGGGCACCGGGGAGCTGTTTTTT,CASREGTGELFF
TRBV11-2,TRBJ2-1,TRBD2,few,TGTGCCAGCAGCGGAGGGACTAGCGGCCTCAATGAGCAGTTCTTC,CASSGGTSGLNEQFF
TRBV6-1,TRBJ1-2,-,-,TGTGCCAGCAGTGAAGTGCGGCGGACAATCGATGGCTACACCTTC,CASSEVRRTIDGYTF
TRBV7-9,TRBJ2-1,-,-,TGTGCCAGCAGCCCCACAGGGTCCTACAATGAGCAGTTCTTC,CASSPTGSYNEQFF
TRBV12-5,TRBJ1-4,TRBD1,-,TGTGCTAGTGGTTTGGGGGACAGGGGCGAAAAACTGTTTTTT,CASGLGDRGEKLFF
TRBV2,TRBJ2-1,TRBD2,-,TGTGCCAGCAGTGACCAAGCGGGAGTCCCCAATGAGCAGTTCTTC,CASSDQAGVPNEQFF
TRBV5-6,TRBJ2-1,TRBD2,-,TGTGCCAGCAGCATCGGACTAGCGGGTTACAATGAGCAGTTCTTC,CASSIGLAGYNEQFF
TRBV10-3,TRBJ2-2,TRBD2,-,TGTGCCATCAGTGTCGGGTTAGCGGGACAGAACACCGGGGAGCTGTTTTTT,CAISVGLAGQNTGELFF
TRBV7-2,TRBJ2-1,TRBD2,-,TGTGCCAGCAGCCCAAGACTAGCGGGAGGGCCGGGTGAGCAGTTCTTC,CASSPRLAGGPGEQFF
TRBV5-1,TRBJ2-7,-,-,TGCGCCAGCAGCCTGGACGGCTCCTACGAGCAGTACTTC,CASSLDGSYEQYF
TRBV3-1/TRBV3-2,TRBJ2-4,-,-,TGTGCCAGCAGCCCAGGAGGGGCCCCAGGCATTCAGTACTTC,CASSPGGAPGIQYF
TRBV7-2,TRBJ2-4,-,-,TGTGCCAGCAGCTTAGGTCCAGGTACAAACATTCAGTACTTC,CASSLGPGTNIQYF
TRBV18,TRBJ1-4,-,few,TGTGCCAGCTCACCACCGCGGGGAGCTAATGAAAAACTGTTTTTT,CASSPPRGANEKLFF
TRBV10-2,TRBJ1-6,TRBD1,-,TGCGCCAGCCGGACAGGGGCGGGTACTAATTCACCCCTCCACTTT,CASRTGAGTNSPLHF
TRBV6-2/TRBV6-3,TRBJ1-1,-,-,TGTGCCAGCAGTCCCCCGGCGGGTACTGAAGCTTTCTTT,CASSPPAGTEAFF
TRBV11-3,TRBJ2-3,-,-,TGTGCCAGCAGCTTAGGGGGCACGGATACGCAGTATTTT,CASSLGGTDTQYF
TRBV13,TRBJ1-4,-,once,TGTGCCAGCAGCCCCGGACATCCACTGACAGCAACTAATGAAAAACTGTTTTTT,CASSPGHPLTATNEKLFF
TRBV11-3,TRBJ2-1,TRBD2,-,TGTGCCAGCACCTACCGGGGGGGGAAATACAATGAGCAGTTCTTC,CASTYRGGKYNEQFF
TRBV5-1,TRBJ2-3,TRBD2,-,TGCGCCAGCCGGGGGGGGCTCATATCTAGCACAGATACGCAGTATTTT,CASRGGLISSTDTQYF
TRBV2,TRBJ1-1,-,-,TGTGCCAGCAGTGACCGCTACAGTGAAGCTTTCTTT,CASSDRYSEAFF
TRBV24-1,TRBJ2-1,-,-,TGTGCCACCAGCCCACCCCCGACTAGAGACAATGAGCAGTTCTTC,CATSPPPTRDNEQFF
TRBV25-1,TRBJ2-7,-,-,TGTGCCAGCAGTGGCAGGACCGGACTCTCCTACGAGCAGTACTTC,CASSGRTGLSYEQYF
TRBV7-9,TRBJ2-3,-,-,TGTGCCAGCAGCCTCCGGTTAGCGGTCACAGATACGCAGTATTTT,CASSLRLAVTDTQYF
TRBV6-5,TRBJ2-1,TRBD1,-,TGTGCCAGCAGGGGACAGGGGGCGAATGAGCAGTTCTTC,CASRGQGANEQFF
TRBV30,TRBJ2-3,TRBD1,-,TGTGCCTGGAGTCCGGACAGGGCCCGCACAGATACGCAGTATTTT,CAWSPDRARTDTQYF
TRBV7-9,TRBJ1-3,TRBD1,-,TGTGCCAGCAGCTTCCAGGGGGTGGACACCATATATTTT,CASSFQGVDTIYF
TRBV28,TRBJ2-1,-,-,TGTGCCAGCAGTTTATCTAGGTATGAGCAGTTCTTC,CASSLSRYEQFF